These 13 T cell receptor beta chains were all obtained from the same sample, sequenced in a study of cytomegalovirus exposure and HLA in healthy donors. PCR was performed using 60 Vbeta and 13 Jbeta primers. The table came from immunoSEQ multiplex PCR; TCRdb's copy has only in-frame clones and leaves some out. The table lists about 130,000 clones, about three quarters of them singletons. The specimen sequenced was PBMCs. These receptors all stem from a woman aged 55 to 70 in good health and CMV-seropositive.

This clone was seen once. The rearrangement uses TRBV6-5 and TRBJ1-4; TRBD1 aligns across 7 bases. After removal of 6 bases from V and 3 bases from J, the junction contained 4 bases not matched to a gene. In germline, CDR1 is MNHEY, CDR2 SVGAGI. The CDR3 spans 14 residues. In DNA form, the CDR3 reads TGTGCCAGCAGGGCCAGGGGGTCTAATGAAAAACTGTTTTTT. This translates into CASRARGSNEKLFF.

The rearrangement uses TRBV9 and TRBJ1-3; D gene ambiguous. The CDR3 totals 13 residues. Trimming left V 0 bases short and J 3 bases short, with 4 bases between. Germline V gives CDR1 SGDLS, CDR2 YYNGEE. CDR3 sequence: CASSVVGGNTIYF. The CDR3 region has the DNA TGTGCCAGCAGCGTAGTCGGTGGAAACACCATATATTTT.

In this sample, this clone turned up a few times. The CDR3 loop reads CASSDRVFEAFF. The CDR3 bases are TGTGCCAGCAGTGACAGGGTTTTTGAAGCTTTCTTT. This chain joins TRBV25-1 and TRBJ1-1; D perhaps matches TRBD1 (5 bases). Germline V gene lookup returns CDR1 MGHDK and CDR2 SYGVNS. The CDR3 totals 12 residues. V was pared by 3 bases and J by 7 bases, with 9 bases between.

This clone was detected a few times. V is TRBV9 and J is TRBJ1-1; TRBD1 agrees at 8 bases. The CDR3 consists of 13 residues. The germline CDR1 and CDR2 sequences are SGDLS and YYNGEE. After removal of 3 bases from V and 13 bases from J, the junction contained 11 bases not matched to a gene. This CDR3 is CASSGWTGSLVFF. In DNA, the CDR3 is TGTGCCAGCAGCGGATGGACAGGGAGTTTGGTTTTCTTT.

This chain connects TRBV5-5 to TRBJ2-5; no clear D gene. The J call may be incorrect, as the DNA end agrees better with TRBJ2-7. The germline V gene has CDR1 SGHKS and CDR2 YYEKEE (reference sequence). This CDR3 region has 14 residues. The CDR3: CASSLDSLTYEQYF. Here the CDR3 DNA reads TGTGCCAGCAGCTTGGATAGCCTAACCTACGAGCAGTACTTC.

The V and J genes are TRBV9 and TRBJ2-1; perhaps TRBD2 as D (6 bases). CDR3 length: 14 residues. Germline CDR1 reads SGDLS; CDR2 reads YYNGEE. V lost 0 bases, J lost 7 bases, and 11 bases lay in between. The CDR3 DNA is TGTGCCAGCAGCGTAGACGGGGGAGGAAATGAGCAGTTCTTC. This translates into CASSVDGGGNEQFF.

For this clone: The sample holds other DNA sequences that translate to the same CDR3. The CDR3 region has the DNA TGTGCCAGCTCACCGTCGCACAGGGAGAACACTGAAGCTTTCTTT. It specifies CASSPSHRENTEAFF. This chain connects TRBV18 to TRBJ1-1; D is possibly TRBD1 (6 bases). The V gene lost 3 bases and the J gene lost 1 base, with 12 bases spanning the gap. The CDR3 sequence is 15 residues long. Per germline, CDR1 KGHSH and CDR2 LQKENI.

This chain connects TRBV6-5 to TRBJ2-3; TRBD1 aligns across 8 bases. This CDR3 is built from 15 residues. Germline trimming cut 6 bases from V and 4 bases from J; bases unmatched to any gene: 9. From germline, CDR1 is MNHEY and CDR2 SVGAGI. The CDR3, as DNA: TGTGCCAGCAGGTTAACAGGGGGTGCCGCAGATACGCAGTATTTT. Translation gives CASRLTGGAADTQYF.

The chain links TRBV6-5 to TRBJ2-2; D possibly corresponds to TRBD2 (5 bases). V shed 6 bases and J shed 1 base, with 9 bases lying between them. This CDR3 is built from 14 residues. Germline-derived CDR1 and CDR2 are MNHEY and SVGAGI. CDR3 region: CASRGGLNTGELFF. DNA of the CDR3: TGTGCCAGCAGAGGCGGGCTGAACACCGGGGAGCTGTTTTTT.

The rearrangement links TRBV6-6 to TRBJ2-5, with D maybe TRBD1 (5 bases). There are 15 residues in the CDR3. Trimming cost V 6 bases and J 1 base, with 15 bases left between them. The germline gives CDR1 MNHNY, CDR2 SVGAGI (reference sequence). The CDR3 nucleotides read TGTGCCAGCAGCGACGACCCAGGGTTCCAAGAGACCCAGTACTTC. Translating it yields CASSDDPGFQETQYF.

The chain has TRBV11-1 and TRBJ2-3; D not resolved. This CDR3 has 15 amino acids. Germline-derived CDR1 and CDR2 are SGHAT and FQDESV (reference sequence). Trimming removed 5 bases from V and 0 bases from J, with 12 bases in between. The CDR3 reads CASSPQMTSTDTQYF. The CDR3 DNA follows: TGTGCCAGCAGCCCCCAGATGACTAGCACAGATACGCAGTATTTT.

The V gene is TRBV9, the J gene TRBJ2-3, with a weak D call TRBD1 (5 bases). Germline CDR1 SGDLS, CDR2 YYNGEE. Trimming stripped 1 base from V and 2 bases from J, with 17 bases between. The CDR3 sequence is 17 residues long. The CDR3 sequence is CASSVTWAGPLTDTQYF. The CDR3 DNA is TGTGCCAGCAGCGTAACCTGGGCAGGGCCCCTCACAGATACGCAGTATTTT.

The genes are TRBV15 and TRBJ2-5, with a tentative D call TRBD2 (5 bases). The end of the DNA aligns better with TRBJ2-7, so the J call may be wrong. The CDR3 contains 15 residues. Germline-derived CDR1 and CDR2 are LNHNV and YYDKDF (reference sequence). The CDR3 DNA reads as TGTGCCACCAGCAGATCCCAGCGGAGCTCCTACGAGCAGTACTTC. Its protein is CATSRSQRSSYEQYF.